This T cell receptor beta chain was sequenced for a study of blood T cell repertoires in COVID-19. Study-level information: Collection of acute and convalescent COVID-19 samples took place in the United States, Italy and Spain. T cells, B-cell-depleted T cells, or PBMCs supplied cDNA or gDNA.

In the original workflow: Reference gene primer amplification yielded estimated nucleated cell counts. Generated by immunoSEQ multiplex PCR, the TCRdb table keeps only in-frame clones and is missing some. V and J calls and clone size come straight from that table; D and trimming were deduced from the DNA. Among around 620,000 clones listed, over 80% were seen once. The CDR3 is made up of 14 amino acids. In germline, CDR1 is KGHSH, CDR2 LQKENI. V trimming: 5 bases; J trimming: 6 bases; junction bases outside the gene matches: 6. The count of this clone is one. Specimen: peripheral blood. J is TRBJ1-2 and V is TRBV18; TRBD1 aligns across 10 bases. The sequence was obtained from a woman aged 18-29 years with acute or convalescent COVID-19. For the CDR3, the DNA is TGTGCCAGCTCAACGACAGGGGGCATGGATGGCTACACCTTC. Translation: CASSTTGGMDGYTF.